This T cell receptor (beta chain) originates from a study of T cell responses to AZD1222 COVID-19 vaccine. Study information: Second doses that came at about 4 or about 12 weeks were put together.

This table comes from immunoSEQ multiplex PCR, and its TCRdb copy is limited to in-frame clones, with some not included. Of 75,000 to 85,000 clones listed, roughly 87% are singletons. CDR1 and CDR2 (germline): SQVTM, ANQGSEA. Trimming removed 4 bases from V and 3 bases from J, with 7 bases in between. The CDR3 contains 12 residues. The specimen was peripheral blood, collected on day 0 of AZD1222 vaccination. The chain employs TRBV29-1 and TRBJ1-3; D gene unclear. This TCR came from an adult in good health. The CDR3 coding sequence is TGCAGCGTTGGACAAGTTGGAAACACCATATATTTT. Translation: CSVGQVGNTIYF.